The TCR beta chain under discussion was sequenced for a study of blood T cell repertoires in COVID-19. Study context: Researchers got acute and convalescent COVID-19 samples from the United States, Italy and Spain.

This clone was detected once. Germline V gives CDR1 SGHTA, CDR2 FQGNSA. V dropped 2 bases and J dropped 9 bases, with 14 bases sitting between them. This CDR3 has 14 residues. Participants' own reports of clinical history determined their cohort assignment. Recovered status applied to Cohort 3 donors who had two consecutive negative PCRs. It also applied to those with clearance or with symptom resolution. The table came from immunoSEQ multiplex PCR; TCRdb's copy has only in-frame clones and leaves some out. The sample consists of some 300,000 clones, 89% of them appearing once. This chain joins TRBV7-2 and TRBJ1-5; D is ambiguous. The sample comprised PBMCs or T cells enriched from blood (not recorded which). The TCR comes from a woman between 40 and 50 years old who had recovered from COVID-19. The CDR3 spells CASSLFAGPWPQHF. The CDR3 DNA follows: TGTGCCAGCAGCTTATTCGCAGGCCCCTGGCCCCAGCATTTT.